Reported below is one T cell receptor (beta chain). Its antigen is unknown. This sample is drawn from a study of blood T cells in healthy people across ages. Whole-study results and caveats: Per million T cells, TCR beta diversity dropped about linearly as age rose.

At least 6 million PBMCs were isolated per sample. The CDR3 is 12 amino acids. V was pared by 6 bases and J by 6 bases, with 10 bases between. Per the germline V gene, CDR1 is LGHNT and CDR2 is FRNRAP. Alongside a J-beta primer mix, a sample-barcoded 5' primer served in a second PCR lasting roughly 6 to 11 cycles. TCRdb passed the 5' RACE reads through MiXCR, listing each CDR3 protein once. Of about 1.5 million distinct CDR3 sequences in the sample, roughly 43% were seen once. Sequenced material: blood. The rearrangement links TRBV12-5 to TRBJ2-3; no clear D gene. The source is a woman under 30 in good health. The CDR3 nucleotides are TGTGCTAGTGGCCGCCAATTTGATACGCAGTATTTT. This gives the protein CASGRQFDTQYF.